These T cell receptor beta chains were read from a single sample in a study of Graves' ophthalmopathy and Graves' hyperthyroidism. TCRdb independently ran MiXCR on the multiplex PCR reads; one entry per CDR3 protein. The data contain hundreds of thousands of distinct CDR3 sequences, approximately 39% of them singletons. Sequencing was performed on peripheral blood. These receptors originate from an adult man with Graves' ophthalmopathy. Each CDR3 is given with its conserved first and last residue. The D gene is left open where the match is weak. A row's size may be missing; if present it is once, few, many or a size class.

NA	few	TRBV27	TRBJ1-2	CASSHKEFYGYTF	TGTGCCAGCAGCCACAAAGAATTCTATGGCTACACCTTC
NA	many	TRBV15	TRBJ1-1	CATSRAYVRQGNTEAFF	TGTGCCACCAGCAGAGCCTACGTAAGGCAGGGAAACACTGAAGCTTTCTTT
TRBD1	NA	TRBV12-3/TRBV12-4	TRBJ2-2	CASSRDRVKANGELFF	TGTGCCAGCAGCCGGGACAGGGTTAAGGCCAACGGGGAGCTGTTTTTT
NA	few	TRBV3-1	TRBJ1-2	CASSQEYGANYGYTF	TGTGCCAGCTCCCAAGAATACGGCGCTAACTATGGCTACACCTTC
NA	NA	TRBV25-1	TRBJ1-4	CASGRTTGEKLFF	TGTGCCAGCGGGAGAACAACAGGTGAAAAACTGTTTTTT
NA	few	TRBV4-2	TRBJ1-2	CASSQVRFGDYVSYGYTF	TGTGCCAGCAGCCAAGTCAGATTTGGGGACTACGTCTCCTATGGCTACACCTTC
NA	many	TRBV12-3/TRBV12-4	TRBJ1-1	CASTMLRSMNTEAFF	TGTGCCAGCACCATGCTTAGGAGCATGAACACTGAAGCTTTCTTT
NA	NA	TRBV7-9	TRBJ1-3	CASSQETPDTIYF	TGTGCCAGCAGCCAAGAGACACCAGACACCATATATTTT
NA	many	TRBV5-1	TRBJ1-6	CASSLAGVSSPLHF	TGCGCCAGCAGCTTGGCAGGTGTGTCTTCACCCCTCCACTTT
TRBD1	NA	TRBV19	TRBJ2-6	CAWSGWERRTGTFNSGANVLTF	TGTGCCTGGAGTGGATGGGAACGTAGGACAGGGACCTTTAACTCTGGGGCCAACGTCCTGACTTTC
TRBD1	NA	TRBV10-3	TRBJ1-6	CASRGWTGGSPLHF	TGTGCCAGCAGGGGATGGACAGGGGGTTCACCCCTCCACTTT
NA	NA	TRBV10-3	TRBJ1-2	CAIMTGAGYTF	TGTGCCATCATGACGGGGGCAGGCTACACCTTC
NA	NA	TRBV25-1	TRBJ1-2	CASSATGTSDYGYTF	TGTGCCAGCAGTGCTACCGGGACCTCAGACTATGGCTACACCTTC
TRBD1	NA	TRBV4-1	TRBJ1-1	CASSHRQGADSEAFF	TGCGCCAGCAGCCACCGACAGGGGGCGGACTCTGAAGCTTTCTTT
NA	NA	TRBV25-1	TRBJ1-2	CASSLEVVQRRLGYTF	TGTGCCAGCAGCTTGGAGGTTGTGCAGAGACGTCTTGGCTACACCTTC
NA	NA	TRBV29-1	TRBJ1-3	CSAGTPDGTGNTIYF	TGCAGCGCAGGGACCCCCGACGGCACTGGAAACACCATATATTTT
TRBD1	once	TRBV7-8	TRBJ2-5	CASSSRQGIETQYF	TGTGCCAGCAGCTCCCGACAGGGGATAGAGACCCAGTACTTC
TRBD1	NA	TRBV19	TRBJ2-7	CASSPGQNPYEQYF	TGTGCCAGTAGTCCGGGACAGAACCCCTACGAGCAGTACTTC
NA	few	TRBV6-5	TRBJ1-1	CASSYSNRDTEAFF	TGTGCCAGCAGTTACTCGAACCGGGACACTGAAGCTTTCTTT
TRBD1	many	TRBV2	TRBJ1-5	CASSKGGDQPQHF	TGTGCCAGCAGTAAAGGGGGCGATCAGCCCCAGCATTTT
TRBD1	NA	TRBV5-1	TRBJ2-7	CASSPDRGISSYEQYF	TGCGCCAGCAGCCCAGACAGGGGAATCTCGTCCTACGAGCAGTACTTC
NA	many	TRBV19	TRBJ1-5	CASSDLTYQPQHF	TGTGCCAGTAGTGATCTAACATATCAGCCCCAGCATTTT
TRBD1	many	TRBV7-8	TRBJ1-5	CASSPRDRVSQPQHF	TGTGCCAGCAGCCCCCGGGACAGGGTATCTCAGCCCCAGCATTTT
NA	NA	TRBV29-1	TRBJ1-2	CSSPKGQGEGGYTF	TGCAGCTCACCAAAGGGCCAGGGTGAGGGTGGCTACACCTTC
NA	many	TRBV20-1	TRBJ2-7	CSAGGVGQTAYEQYF	TGCAGTGCTGGCGGGGTGGGACAAACCGCCTACGAGCAGTACTTC
NA	NA	TRBV12-3/TRBV12-4	TRBJ1-6	CASSFERELFNSPLHF	TGTGCCAGCAGTTTTGAGCGGGAACTCTTTAATTCACCCCTCCACTTT
TRBD1	NA	TRBV10-3	TRBJ1-1	CAISYAPGTGAFF	TGTGCCATCAGTTATGCTCCCGGGACAGGGGCTTTCTTT
NA	many	TRBV4-2	TRBJ1-5	CASSQGPLGGSNQPQHF	TGTGCCAGCAGCCAAGGTCCCTTGGGGGGGAGCAATCAGCCCCAGCATTTT
NA	NA	TRBV12-3/TRBV12-4	TRBJ1-6	CASSLDRVPHNSPLHF	TGTGCCAGCAGTTTAGACAGGGTCCCTCATAATTCACCCCTCCACTTT
NA	many	TRBV10-3	TRBJ2-7	CAISAAGSFEQYF	TGTGCCATCAGTGCGGCAGGGTCTTTCGAGCAGTACTTC
TRBD1	few	TRBV4-1	TRBJ1-3	CASSQAAGGWSGNTIYF	TGTGCCAGCAGCCAAGCGGCAGGGGGCTGGTCTGGAAACACCATATATTTT
TRBD1	many	TRBV19	TRBJ1-5	CASSIYGQGIYQPQHF	TGTGCCAGTAGTATATATGGACAGGGGATTTATCAGCCCCAGCATTTT
TRBD2	many	TRBV14	TRBJ2-7	CASSQVAGGSSEQYF	TGTGCCAGCAGCCAAGTAGCGGGAGGTAGCTCCGAGCAGTACTTC
NA	NA	TRBV20-1	TRBJ1-1	CSASPRVLTEAFF	TGCAGTGCGTCGCCCAGGGTGCTTACTGAAGCTTTCTTT
NA	many	TRBV19	TRBJ1-3	CASSTTRWGSGNTIYF	TGTGCCAGTAGTACCACACGATGGGGCTCTGGAAACACCATATATTTT
NA	NA	TRBV11-1	TRBJ1-3	CASSLEYSSGNTIYF	TGTGCCAGCAGTTTGGAATACTCCTCTGGAAACACCATATATTTT
NA	NA	TRBV7-8	TRBJ1-2	CASSVSGGDYGYTF	TGTGCCAGCAGCGTCTCCGGGGGGGATTATGGCTACACCTTC
NA	few	TRBV20-1	TRBJ2-5	CSARNQYRGGQTQYF	TGCAGTGCTAGAAACCAATACAGAGGGGGGCAGACCCAGTACTTC
NA	many	TRBV6-6	TRBJ2-7	CASSTDRTGSYEQYF	TGTGCCAGCAGTACCGACAGGACGGGTTCCTACGAGCAGTACTTC
TRBD1	few	TRBV4-3	TRBJ1-4	CASSPNRGDGEKLFF	TGCGCCAGCAGCCCAAACAGGGGCGACGGTGAAAAACTGTTTTTT
TRBD1	NA	TRBV5-6	TRBJ2-7	CASSFGRDRAYEQYF	TGTGCCAGCAGCTTTGGTCGGGACAGGGCCTACGAGCAGTACTTC
TRBD1	many	TRBV20-1	TRBJ1-6	CSASRGAGGNSPLHF	TGCAGTGCTAGCAGGGGGGCAGGGGGCAATTCACCCCTCCACTTT
TRBD1	NA	TRBV5-5	TRBJ2-7	CASSLVFSGTGFYEQYF	TGTGCCAGCAGCTTGGTCTTCTCCGGGACAGGTTTCTACGAGCAGTACTTC
NA	once	TRBV24-1	TRBJ1-1	CATSENKARDGEAFF	TGTGCCACCAGTGAAAACAAGGCCCGGGACGGTGAAGCTTTCTTT